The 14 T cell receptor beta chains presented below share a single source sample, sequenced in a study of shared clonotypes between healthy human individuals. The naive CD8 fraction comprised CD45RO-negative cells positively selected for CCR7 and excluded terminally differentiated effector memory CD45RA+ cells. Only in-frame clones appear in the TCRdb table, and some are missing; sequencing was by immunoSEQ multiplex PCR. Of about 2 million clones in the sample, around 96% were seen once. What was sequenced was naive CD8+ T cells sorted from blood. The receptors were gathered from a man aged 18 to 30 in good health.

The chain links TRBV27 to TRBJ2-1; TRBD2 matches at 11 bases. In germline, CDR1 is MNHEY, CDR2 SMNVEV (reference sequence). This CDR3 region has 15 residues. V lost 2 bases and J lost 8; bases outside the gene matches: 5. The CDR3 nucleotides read TGTGCCAGCAGTTTACCTAGCGGGGGGTGGGATGAGCAGTTCTTC. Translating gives CASSLPSGGWDEQFF.

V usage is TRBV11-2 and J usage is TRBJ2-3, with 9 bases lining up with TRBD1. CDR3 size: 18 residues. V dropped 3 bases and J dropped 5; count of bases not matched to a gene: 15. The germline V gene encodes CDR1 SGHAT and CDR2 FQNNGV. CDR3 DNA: TGTGCCAGCAGCTTCATAATTCAATCGACAGGGGGAGGAGATACGCAGTATTTT. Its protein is CASSFIIQSTGGGDTQYF.

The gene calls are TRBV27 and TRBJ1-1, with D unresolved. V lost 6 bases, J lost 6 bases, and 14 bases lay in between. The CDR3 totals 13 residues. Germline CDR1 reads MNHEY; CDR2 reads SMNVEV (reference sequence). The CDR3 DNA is TGTGCCAGCAGGGTAGTCCCACGCGCTGAAGCTTTCTTT. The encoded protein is CASRVVPRAEAFF.

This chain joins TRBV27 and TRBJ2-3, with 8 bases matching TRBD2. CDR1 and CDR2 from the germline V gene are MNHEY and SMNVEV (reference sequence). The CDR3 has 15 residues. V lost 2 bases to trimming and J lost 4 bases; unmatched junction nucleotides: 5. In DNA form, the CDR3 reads TGTGCCAGCAGTTTAAGGCTAGCGGGCTCAGATACGCAGTATTTT. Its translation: CASSLRLAGSDTQYF.

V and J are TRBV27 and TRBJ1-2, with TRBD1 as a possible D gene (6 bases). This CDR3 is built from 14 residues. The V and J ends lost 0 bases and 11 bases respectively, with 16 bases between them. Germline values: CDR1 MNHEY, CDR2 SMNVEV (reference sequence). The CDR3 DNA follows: TGTGCCAGCAGTTTATCCCTTACGGACAGAGGATACACCTTC. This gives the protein CASSLSLTDRGYTF.

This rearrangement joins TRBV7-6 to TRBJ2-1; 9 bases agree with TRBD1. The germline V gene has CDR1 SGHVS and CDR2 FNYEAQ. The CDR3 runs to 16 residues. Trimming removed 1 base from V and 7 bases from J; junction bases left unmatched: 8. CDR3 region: CASSLETGGVGNEQFF. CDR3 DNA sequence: TGTGCCAGCAGCTTAGAGACAGGGGGGGTAGGGAATGAGCAGTTCTTC.

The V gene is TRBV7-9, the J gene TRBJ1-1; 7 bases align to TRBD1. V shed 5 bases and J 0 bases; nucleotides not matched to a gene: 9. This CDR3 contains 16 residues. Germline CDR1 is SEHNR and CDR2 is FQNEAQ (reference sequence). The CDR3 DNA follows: TGTGCCAGCAGCCCTGCAGGGGGGCGGATGAACACTGAAGCTTTCTTT. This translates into CASSPAGGRMNTEAFF.

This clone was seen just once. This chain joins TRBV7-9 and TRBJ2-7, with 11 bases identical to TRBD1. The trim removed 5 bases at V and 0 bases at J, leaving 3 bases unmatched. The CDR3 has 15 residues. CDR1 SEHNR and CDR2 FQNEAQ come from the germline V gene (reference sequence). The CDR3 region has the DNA TGTGCCAGCAGCGGGGGACAGGGGGTCTCCTACGAGCAGTACTTC. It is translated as CASSGGQGVSYEQYF. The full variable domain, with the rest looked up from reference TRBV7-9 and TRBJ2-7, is DTGVSQNPRHKITKRGQNVTFRCDPISEHNRLYWYRQTLGQGPEFLTYFQNEAQLEKSRLLSDRFSAERPKGSFSTLEIQRTEQGDSAMYLCASSGGQGVSYEQYFGPGTRLTVT.

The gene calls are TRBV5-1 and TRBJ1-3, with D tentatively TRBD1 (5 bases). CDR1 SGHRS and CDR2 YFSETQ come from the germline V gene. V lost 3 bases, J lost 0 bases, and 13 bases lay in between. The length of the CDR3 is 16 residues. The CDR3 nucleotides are TGCGCCAGCAGCTCCCCGGGGGTGCGCTCTGGAAACACCATATATTTT. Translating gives CASSSPGVRSGNTIYF.

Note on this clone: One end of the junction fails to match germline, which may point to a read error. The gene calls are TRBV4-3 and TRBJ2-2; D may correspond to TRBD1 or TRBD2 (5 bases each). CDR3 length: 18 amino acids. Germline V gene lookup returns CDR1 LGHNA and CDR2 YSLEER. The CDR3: CASSHHSPRDPNTGELFF. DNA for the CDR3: TGCGCCAGCAGCCATCACAGCCCCCGGGACCCGAATACCGGGGAGCTGTTTTTT.

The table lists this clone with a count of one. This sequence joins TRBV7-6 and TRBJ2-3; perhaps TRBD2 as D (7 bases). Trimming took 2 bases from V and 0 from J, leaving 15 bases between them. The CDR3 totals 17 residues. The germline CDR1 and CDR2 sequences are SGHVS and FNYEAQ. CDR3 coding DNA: TGTGCCAGCAGCTTATCGGAGGGGGGGGACAGCACAGATACGCAGTATTTT. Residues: CASSLSEGGDSTDTQYF.

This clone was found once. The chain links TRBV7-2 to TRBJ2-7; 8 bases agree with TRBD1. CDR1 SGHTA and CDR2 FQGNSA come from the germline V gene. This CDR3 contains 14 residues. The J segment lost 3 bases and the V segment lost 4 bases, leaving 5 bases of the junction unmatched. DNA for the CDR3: TGTGCCAGCAGCTCAGGGGGCATCGGCTACGAGCAGTACTTC. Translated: CASSSGGIGYEQYF.

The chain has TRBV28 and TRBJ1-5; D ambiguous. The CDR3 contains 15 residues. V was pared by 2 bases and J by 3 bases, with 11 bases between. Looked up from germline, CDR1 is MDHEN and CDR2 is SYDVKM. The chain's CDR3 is CASSLRGRYNQPQHF. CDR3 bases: TGTGCCAGCAGTTTACGAGGGAGGTACAATCAGCCCCAGCATTTT.

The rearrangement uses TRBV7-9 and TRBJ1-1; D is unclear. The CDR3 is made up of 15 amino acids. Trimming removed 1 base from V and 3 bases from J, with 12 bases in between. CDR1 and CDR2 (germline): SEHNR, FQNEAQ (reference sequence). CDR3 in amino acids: CASSLGIWQDTEAFF. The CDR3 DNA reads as TGTGCCAGCAGCTTAGGGATTTGGCAAGACACTGAAGCTTTCTTT.